This TCR beta chain emerged from a study of cytomegalovirus exposure and HLA in healthy donors. The table came from immunoSEQ multiplex PCR; TCRdb's copy has only in-frame clones and leaves some out. The sample consists of about 180,000 clones, 85% of them appearing once. The origin of this receptor is a young man in good health and CMV-seropositive. Sequencing used PBMCs.

CDR3 residues: CASGGLDRSDNEQFF. The CDR3 DNA follows: TGTGCCAGCGGAGGATTGGACAGGTCGGACAATGAGCAGTTCTTC. The rearrangement joins TRBV2 to TRBJ2-1; 7 bases map to TRBD1. There are 15 residues in the CDR3. The V and J ends lost 8 bases and 5 bases, in that order; junction bases with no gene match: 12. The germline V gene encodes CDR1 SNHLY and CDR2 FYNNEI. Based on the CDR3 plus reference TRBV2 and TRBJ2-1, the full variable domain is EPEVTQTPSHQVTQMGQEVILRCVPISNHLYFYWYRQILGQKVEFLVSFYNNEISEKSEIFDDQFSVERPDGSNFTLKIRSTKLEDSAMYFCASGGLDRSDNEQFFGPGTRLTVL.